The 12 T cell receptor beta chains below all came from one sample that was sequenced in a study of early T cells in non-severe SARS-CoV-2 infection. TCRdb processed the 5' RACE reads anew with MiXCR; each CDR3 protein has one entry. The sample shows tens of thousands of distinct CDR3 sequences, less than 15% of them seen only once. The sequencing sample was made of whole blood. Receptor source: an adult who was a healthcare worker with PCR-confirmed SARS-CoV-2 infection or an uninfected control (not recorded which).

There are many counts of this clonotype. This sequence joins TRBV7-8 and TRBJ2-5; 11 nucleotides line up with TRBD2. Losses at the gene ends were 1 base for V and 5 bases for J; bases not matched to a gene: 6. Germline CDR1 SGHVS, CDR2 FQNEAQ. This CDR3 region has 16 residues. The CDR3 loop is CASSLVSGGAAETQYF. The CDR3 DNA reads TGTGCCAGCAGCTTAGTTAGCGGGGGGGCCGCGGAGACCCAGTACTTC.

This chain joins TRBV6-2 or TRBV6-3 and TRBJ2-1; D not certain. V lost 7 bases to trimming and J lost 8 bases, with 9 bases between them. CDR3 size: 11 residues. Germline V gene data show CDR1 as MNHEY and CDR2 as SVGEGT. The DNA for the CDR3 is TGTGCCAGCATGCAGTCTCATGAGCAGTTCTTC. Translating gives CASMQSHEQFF.

The chain links TRBV19 to TRBJ1-2; D is uncertain. V lost 6 bases to trimming and J lost 2 bases, with 13 bases between them. The CDR3 length is 14 residues. The germline CDR1 and CDR2 sequences are LNHDA and SQIVND (reference sequence). The CDR3 DNA follows: TGTGCCAGTAGCTTCAACAATTGGAACTATGGCTACACCTTC. Encoded protein: CASSFNNWNYGYTF.

This clonotype was recorded at least ten times. The CDR3 sequence: CAISSTSGGAYF. In DNA, the CDR3 is TGTGCCATCAGTTCGACTAGCGGGGGGGCCTACTTC. The V call is TRBV10-3, the J call TRBJ2-7, with 14 bases lining up with TRBD2. The junction had 4 bases not matched to a gene; V was cut back by 5 bases and J by 13 bases. Germline V gives CDR1 ENHRY, CDR2 SYGVKD. This CDR3 comprises 12 residues.

This sequence joins TRBV7-6 and TRBJ2-6; unclear D gene. Trimming removed 1 base from V and 4 bases from J, with 11 bases in between. Looked up from germline, CDR1 is SGHVS and CDR2 is FNYEAQ. This CDR3 comprises 16 residues. In DNA, the CDR3 is TGTGCCAGCAGCTTAGAAGGAGTTCCCGGGGCCAACGTCCTGACTTTC. Translating gives CASSLEGVPGANVLTF.

The rearrangement uses TRBV28 and TRBJ2-2, with TRBD2 as a possible D gene (6 bases). V was trimmed by 1 base and J by 2 bases, leaving 23 bases between them. The CDR3 runs 20 residues. Per germline, CDR1 MDHEN and CDR2 SYDVKM. CDR3 nucleotide sequence: TGTGCCAGCAGTTTATCCAGGAGGGACCCTCTGTGGCCCAACACCGGGGAGCTGTTTTTT. It translates to CASSLSRRDPLWPNTGELFF.

There are a few counts of this clonotype. The CDR3: CASSPEEGPYGYTF. The CDR3 coding sequence is TGCGCCAGCAGCCCGGAAGAAGGGCCCTATGGCTACACCTTC. The rearrangement links TRBV4-1 to TRBJ1-2; D is unresolved. Germline-derived CDR1 and CDR2 are MGHRA and YSYEKL. V lost 4 bases, J lost 4 bases, and 13 bases lay in between. The CDR3 runs 14 residues.

This clonotype has just a few counts. The V call is TRBV6-2 or TRBV6-3, the J call TRBJ1-2, with D uncertain. In germline, CDR1 is MNHEY, CDR2 SVGEGT. There are 12 residues in the CDR3. V was cut by 5 bases and J by 4 bases, with 8 bases left in between. Here the CDR3 reads CASSQGIYGYTF. The DNA of the CDR3 is TGTGCCAGCAGTCAAGGGATCTATGGCTACACCTTC.

The chain carries TRBV7-9 and TRBJ1-4; TRBD1 matches 7 bases. The germline V gene has CDR1 SEHNR and CDR2 FQNEAQ (reference sequence). The CDR3 extends over 14 amino acids. The V segment lost 1 base and the J segment 10 bases; nucleotides outside the gene matches: 6. The CDR3 nucleotides read TGTGCCAGCAGCTTAGGGGGACAGTCGATAAAACTGTTTTTT. This translates into CASSLGGQSIKLFF.

The sample holds a few counts of this clonotype. V gene TRBV19 combines with J gene TRBJ2-6, with TRBD1 matching 9 bases. Germline loops: CDR1 LNHDA, CDR2 SQIVND (reference sequence). V shed 6 bases and J 0 bases; nucleotides not matched to a gene: 0. CDR3 size: 15 residues. CDR3 region: CASRGQGSGANVLTF. CDR3 nucleotide sequence: TGTGCCAGTAGGGGACAGGGCTCTGGGGCCAACGTCCTGACTTTC.

The chain recombines TRBV9 with TRBJ1-1; maybe TRBD1 (5 bases). CDR3 length: 15 amino acids. V lost 3 bases, J lost 2 bases, and 14 bases lay in between. CDR1 and CDR2 (germline): SGDLS, YYNGEE. CDR3 protein: CASSAYRQLNTEAFF. The DNA for the CDR3 is TGTGCCAGCAGCGCGTATCGACAGCTAAACACTGAAGCTTTCTTT.

This clonotype was detected many times. J is TRBJ2-1 and V is TRBV6-4; TRBD2 aligns across 16 bases. V lost 2 bases, J lost 9 bases, and 7 bases stayed unmatched. The CDR3 is made up of 17 amino acids. Germline V gives CDR1 MRHNA, CDR2 SNTAGT. Here the CDR3 DNA reads TGTGCCAGCAGTGACACGGGACTAGCGGGGGGGCGTCGTGAGCAGTTCTTC. Protein sequence: CASSDTGLAGGRREQFF.